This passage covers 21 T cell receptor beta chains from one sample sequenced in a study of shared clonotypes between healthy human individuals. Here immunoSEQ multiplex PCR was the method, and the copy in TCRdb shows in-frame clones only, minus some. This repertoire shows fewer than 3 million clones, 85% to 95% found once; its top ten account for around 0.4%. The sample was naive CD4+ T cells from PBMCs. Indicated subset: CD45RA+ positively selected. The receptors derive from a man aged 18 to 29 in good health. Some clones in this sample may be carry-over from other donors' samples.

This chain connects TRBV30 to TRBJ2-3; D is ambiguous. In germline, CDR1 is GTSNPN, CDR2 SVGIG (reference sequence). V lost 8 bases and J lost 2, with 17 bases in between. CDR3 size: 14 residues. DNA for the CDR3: TGTGCCGGCCTTGACGGCTATGTCACAGATACGCAGTATTTT. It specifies CAGLDGYVTDTQYF.

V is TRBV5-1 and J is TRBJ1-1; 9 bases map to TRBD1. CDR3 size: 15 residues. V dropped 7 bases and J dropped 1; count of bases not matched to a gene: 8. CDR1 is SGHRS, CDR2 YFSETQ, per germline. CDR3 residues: CASGGTGIKNTEAFF. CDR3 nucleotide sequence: TGCGCCAGCGGCGGGACAGGGATCAAGAACACTGAAGCTTTCTTT.

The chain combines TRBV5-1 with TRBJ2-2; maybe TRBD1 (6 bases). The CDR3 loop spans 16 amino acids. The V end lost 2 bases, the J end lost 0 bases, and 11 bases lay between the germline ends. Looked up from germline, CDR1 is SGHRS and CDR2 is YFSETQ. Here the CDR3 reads CASSFEKGANTGELFF. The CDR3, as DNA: TGCGCCAGCAGCTTCGAAAAGGGGGCGAACACCGGGGAGCTGTTTTTT.

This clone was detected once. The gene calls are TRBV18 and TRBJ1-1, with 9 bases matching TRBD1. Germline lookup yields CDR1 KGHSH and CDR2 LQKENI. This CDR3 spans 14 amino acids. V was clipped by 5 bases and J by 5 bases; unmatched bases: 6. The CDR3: CASSTGTGLTEAFF. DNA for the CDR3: TGTGCCAGCTCAACCGGGACAGGGTTGACTGAAGCTTTCTTT. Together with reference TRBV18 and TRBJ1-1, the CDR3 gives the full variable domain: NAGVMQNPRHLVRRRGQEARLRCSPMKGHSHVYWYRQLPEEGLKFMVYLQKENIIDESGMPKERFSAEFPKEGPSILRIQQVVRGDSAAYFCASSTGTGLTEAFFGQGTRLTVV.

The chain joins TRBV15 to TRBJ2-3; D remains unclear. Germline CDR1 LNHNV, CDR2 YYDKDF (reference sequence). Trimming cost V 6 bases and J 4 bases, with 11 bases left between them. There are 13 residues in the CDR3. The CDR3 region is CATSGSGADTQYF. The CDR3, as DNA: TGTGCCACCAGTGGCTCTGGGGCAGATACGCAGTATTTT.

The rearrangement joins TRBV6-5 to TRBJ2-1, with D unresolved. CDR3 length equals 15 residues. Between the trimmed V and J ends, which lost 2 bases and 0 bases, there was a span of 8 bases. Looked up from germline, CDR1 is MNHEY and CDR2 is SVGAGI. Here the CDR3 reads CASSYKAGSYNEQFF. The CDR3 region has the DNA TGTGCCAGCAGTTACAAGGCAGGCTCCTACAATGAGCAGTTCTTC.

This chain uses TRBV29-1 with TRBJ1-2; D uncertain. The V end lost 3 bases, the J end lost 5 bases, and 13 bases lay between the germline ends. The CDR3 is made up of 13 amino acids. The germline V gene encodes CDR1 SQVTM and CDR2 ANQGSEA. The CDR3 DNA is TGCAGCGTTGACCTTTACGGGGTGTATGGCTACACCTTC. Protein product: CSVDLYGVYGYTF.

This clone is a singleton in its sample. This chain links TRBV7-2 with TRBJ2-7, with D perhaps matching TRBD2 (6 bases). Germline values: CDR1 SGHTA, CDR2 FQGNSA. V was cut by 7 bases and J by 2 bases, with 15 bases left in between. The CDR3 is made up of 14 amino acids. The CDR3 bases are TGTGCCAGCAACCCCGGGACTGGTCCCTACGAGCAGTACTTC. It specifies CASNPGTGPYEQYF. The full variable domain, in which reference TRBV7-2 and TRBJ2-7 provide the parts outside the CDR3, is GAGVSQSPSNKVTEKGKDVELRCDPISGHTALYWYRQSLGQGLEFLIYFQGNSAPDKSGLPSDRFSAERTGGSVSTLTIQRTQQEDSAVYLCASNPGTGPYEQYFGPGTRLTVT.

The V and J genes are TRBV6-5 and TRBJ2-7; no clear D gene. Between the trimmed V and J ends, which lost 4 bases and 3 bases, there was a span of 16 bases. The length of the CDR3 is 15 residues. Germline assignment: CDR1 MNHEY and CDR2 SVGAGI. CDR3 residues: CASSSLSGSSYEQYF. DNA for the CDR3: TGTGCCAGCAGTTCTTTATCCGGTTCCAGCTACGAGCAGTACTTC.

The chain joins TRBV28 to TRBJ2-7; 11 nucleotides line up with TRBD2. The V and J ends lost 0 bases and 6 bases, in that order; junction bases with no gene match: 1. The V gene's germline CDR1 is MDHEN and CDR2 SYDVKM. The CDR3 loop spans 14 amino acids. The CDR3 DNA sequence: TGTGCCAGCAGTTTATGGACTAGCGGGACCGAGCAGTACTTC. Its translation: CASSLWTSGTEQYF.

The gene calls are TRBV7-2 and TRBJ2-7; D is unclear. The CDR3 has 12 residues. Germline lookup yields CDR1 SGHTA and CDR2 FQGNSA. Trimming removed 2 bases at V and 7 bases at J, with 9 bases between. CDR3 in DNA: TGTGCCAGCAGCTTACAGAGGCGAGAGCAGTACTTC. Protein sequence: CASSLQRREQYF.

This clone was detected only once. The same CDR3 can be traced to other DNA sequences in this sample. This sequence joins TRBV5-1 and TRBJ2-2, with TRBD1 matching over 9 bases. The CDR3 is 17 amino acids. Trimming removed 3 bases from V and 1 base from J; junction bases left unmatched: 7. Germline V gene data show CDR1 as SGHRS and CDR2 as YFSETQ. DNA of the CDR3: TGCGCCAGCAGCTCGACCCCGGGACAGGGGAACACCGGGGAGCTGTTTTTT. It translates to CASSSTPGQGNTGELFF.

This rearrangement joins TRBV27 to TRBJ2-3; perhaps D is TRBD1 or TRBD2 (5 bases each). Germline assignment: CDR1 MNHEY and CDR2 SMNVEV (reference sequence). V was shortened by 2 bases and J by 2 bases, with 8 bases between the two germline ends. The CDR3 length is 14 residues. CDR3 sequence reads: CASSLRGHTDTQYF. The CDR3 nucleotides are TGTGCCAGCAGTTTACGGGGCCACACAGATACGCAGTATTTT.

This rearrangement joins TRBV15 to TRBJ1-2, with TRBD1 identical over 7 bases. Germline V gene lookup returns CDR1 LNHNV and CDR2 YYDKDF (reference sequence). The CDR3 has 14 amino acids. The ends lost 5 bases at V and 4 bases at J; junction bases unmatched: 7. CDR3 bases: TGTGCCACCAGCCCGGGACAGACACGCTATGGCTACACCTTC. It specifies CATSPGQTRYGYTF. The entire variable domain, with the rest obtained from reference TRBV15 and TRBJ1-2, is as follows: DAMVIQNPRYQVTQFGKPVTLSCSQTLNHNVMYWYQQKSSQAPKLLFHYYDKDFNNEADTPDNFQSRRPNTSFCFLDIRSPGLGDTAMYLCATSPGQTRYGYTFGSGTRLTVV.

The chain's CDR3 is CASSDREGRTDTQYF. The CDR3 nucleotides are TGTGCCAGCAGTGACAGGGAGGGGAGGACAGATACGCAGTATTTT. This chain links TRBV6-1 with TRBJ2-3, with TRBD2 matching 7 bases. J gave up 3 bases and V 3 bases, and 6 bases lay outside the gene matches. CDR1 MNHNS and CDR2 SASEGT come from the germline V gene. The CDR3 runs to 15 residues.

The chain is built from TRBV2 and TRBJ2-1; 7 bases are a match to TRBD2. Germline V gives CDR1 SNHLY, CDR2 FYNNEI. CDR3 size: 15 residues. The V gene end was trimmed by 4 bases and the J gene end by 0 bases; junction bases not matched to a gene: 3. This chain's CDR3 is CASSGEGTSYNEQFF. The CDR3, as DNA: TGTGCCAGCAGTGGGGAGGGAACCTCCTACAATGAGCAGTTCTTC.

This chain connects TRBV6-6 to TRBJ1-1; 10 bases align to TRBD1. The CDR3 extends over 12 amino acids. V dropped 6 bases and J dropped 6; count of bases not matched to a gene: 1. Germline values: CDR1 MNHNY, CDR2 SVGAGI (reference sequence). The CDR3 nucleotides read TGTGCCAGCAGCGACAGGGGGCCTGAAGCTTTCTTT. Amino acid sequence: CASSDRGPEAFF.

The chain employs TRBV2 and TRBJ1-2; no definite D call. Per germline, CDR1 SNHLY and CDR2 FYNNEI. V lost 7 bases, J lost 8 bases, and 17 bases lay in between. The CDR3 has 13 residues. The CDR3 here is CASTSWRVSGYTF. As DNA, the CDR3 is TGTGCCAGCACTAGTTGGAGGGTAAGCGGCTACACCTTC.

The CDR3 DNA is TGCGCCAGCAGTGGCCAGCCAAGCGGGAGGGCCCTTCGCACAGATACGCAGTATTTT. This codes for CASSGQPSGRALRTDTQYF. The rearrangement uses TRBV5-1 and TRBJ2-3; TRBD2 aligns across 10 bases. In germline, CDR1 is SGHRS, CDR2 YFSETQ. The CDR3 consists of 19 residues. Trimming took 5 bases from V and 1 from J; bases not matched to a gene: 16.

The CDR3 DNA follows: TGTGCCAGCAGCCTACAGGGGGCCTATGGCTACACCTTC. This translates into CASSLQGAYGYTF. The chain combines TRBV25-1 with TRBJ1-2, with TRBD1 matching 9 bases. The germline V gene has CDR1 MGHDK and CDR2 SYGVNS. The CDR3 has 13 residues. The V gene end was trimmed by 6 bases and the J gene end by 4 bases; junction bases not matched to a gene: 3.

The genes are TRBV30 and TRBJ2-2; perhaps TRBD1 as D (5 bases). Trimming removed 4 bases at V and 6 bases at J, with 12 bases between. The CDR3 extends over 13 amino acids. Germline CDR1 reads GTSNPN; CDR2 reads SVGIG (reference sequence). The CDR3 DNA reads TGTGCCTGGAACGTGGGGCTCCCCGGGGAGCTGTTTTTT. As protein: CAWNVGLPGELFF.